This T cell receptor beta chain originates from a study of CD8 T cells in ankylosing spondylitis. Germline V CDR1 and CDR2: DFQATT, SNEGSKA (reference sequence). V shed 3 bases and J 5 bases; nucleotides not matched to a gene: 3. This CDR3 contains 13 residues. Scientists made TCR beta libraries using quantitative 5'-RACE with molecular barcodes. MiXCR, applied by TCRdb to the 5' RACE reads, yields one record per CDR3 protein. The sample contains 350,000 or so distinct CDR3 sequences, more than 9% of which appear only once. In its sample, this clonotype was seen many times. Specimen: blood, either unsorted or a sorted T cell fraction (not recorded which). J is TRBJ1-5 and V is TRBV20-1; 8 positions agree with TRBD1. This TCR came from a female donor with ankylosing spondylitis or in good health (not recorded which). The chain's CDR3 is CSASRGRDQPQHF. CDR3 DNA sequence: TGCAGTGCTAGCAGGGGGCGAGATCAGCCCCAGCATTTT.